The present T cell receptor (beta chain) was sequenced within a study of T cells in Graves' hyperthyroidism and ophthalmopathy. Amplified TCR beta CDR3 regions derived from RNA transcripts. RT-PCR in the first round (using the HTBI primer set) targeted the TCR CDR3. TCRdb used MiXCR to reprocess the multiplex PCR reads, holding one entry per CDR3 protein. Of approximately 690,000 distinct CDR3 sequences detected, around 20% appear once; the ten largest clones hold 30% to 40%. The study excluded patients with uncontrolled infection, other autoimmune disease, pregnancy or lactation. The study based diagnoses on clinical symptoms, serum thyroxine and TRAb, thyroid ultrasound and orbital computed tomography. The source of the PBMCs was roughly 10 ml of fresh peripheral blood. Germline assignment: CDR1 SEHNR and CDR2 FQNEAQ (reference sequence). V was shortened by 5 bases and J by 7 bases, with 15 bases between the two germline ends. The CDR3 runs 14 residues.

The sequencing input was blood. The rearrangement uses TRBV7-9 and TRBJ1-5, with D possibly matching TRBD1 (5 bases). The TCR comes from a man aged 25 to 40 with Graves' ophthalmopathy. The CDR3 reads CASSPDSSGQPQHF. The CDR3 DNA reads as TGTGCCAGCAGCCCTGACAGCTCGGGGCAGCCCCAGCATTTT.